The source of this T cell receptor beta chain is a study of T cell repertoires in cytomegalovirus infection. At the level of the study: CMV epitopes that were recently identified and HLA-C-restricted were used alongside well-studied HLA-B-restricted ones. Indicated by public TCR beta signatures were CMV infection and matching HLA type.

J lost 4 bases, V lost 3 bases, and 6 bases had no gene match. The CDR3 has 15 amino acids. Per the germline V gene, CDR1 is SNHLY and CDR2 is FYNNEI. Study observations and caveats: The response measured ex vivo was dominated by TCR beta clonotypes (HLA-C-restricted and CMV-specific).

As concerns this clonotype: No antigen is known for it.

TCRdb re-called the reads through MiXCR, storing one row per CDR3 protein. The table lists hundreds of thousands of distinct CDR3 sequences, approximately 31% of them singletons. The rearrangement joins TRBV2 to TRBJ2-1; 7 positions match TRBD2. The starting material was cultured CD8+ T cells from PBMCs, obtained from culture after CMV antigen stimulation. The receptor was derived from a human donor in good health (CMV status not recorded). Some clones in this sample may be carry-over from other donors' samples. The CDR3 region has the DNA TGTGCCAGCAGTGAGAGCGGGGCAGTTTACAATGAGCAGTTCTTC. This codes for CASSESGAVYNEQFF.